The entry below gives a single T cell receptor beta chain sequence along with its context. Antigen: not known. The germline gives CDR1 MNHNS, CDR2 SASEGT. This CDR3 is 13 amino acids long. Trimming took 5 bases from V and 3 from J; bases not matched to a gene: 4. The sample comes from a study of cytomegalovirus exposure and HLA in healthy donors. Study conclusions and caveats: When the data were analyzed later, several of the most significant clusters appeared to be linked to common viral pathogens. In vitro work confirmed that a few CMV-associated chains recognize CMV antigens. The study flagged roughly 150 TCR beta chains as cytomegalovirus-associated. A highly shared variant cluster was judged a likely technical artifact.

PCR employed 60 Vbeta and 13 Jbeta primers. The protocol was immunoSEQ multiplex PCR, while the TCRdb copy is restricted to in-frame clones and leaves out a portion. The sample holds roughly 160,000 clones, roughly 88% seen once. This TCR was recovered from a man aged 18 to 29 in good health and CMV-seropositive. The gene calls are TRBV6-1 and TRBJ2-7, with 7 bases matching TRBD1. The specimen was PBMCs. The DNA of the CDR3 is TGTGCCAGCAGTTGGGACAGAATCTACGAGCAGTACTTC. It encodes CASSWDRIYEQYF.